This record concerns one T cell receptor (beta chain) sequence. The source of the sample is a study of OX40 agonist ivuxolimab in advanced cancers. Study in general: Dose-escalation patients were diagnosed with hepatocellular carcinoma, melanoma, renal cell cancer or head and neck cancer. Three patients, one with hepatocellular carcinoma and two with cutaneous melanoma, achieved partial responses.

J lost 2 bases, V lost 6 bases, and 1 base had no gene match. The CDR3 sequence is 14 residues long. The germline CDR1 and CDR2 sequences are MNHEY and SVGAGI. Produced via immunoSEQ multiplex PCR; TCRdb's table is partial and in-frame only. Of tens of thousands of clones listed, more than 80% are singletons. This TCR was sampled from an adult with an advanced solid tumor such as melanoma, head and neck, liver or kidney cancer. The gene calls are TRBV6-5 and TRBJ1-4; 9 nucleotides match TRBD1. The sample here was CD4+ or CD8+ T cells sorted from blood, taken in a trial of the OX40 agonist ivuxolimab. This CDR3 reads CASRDRGTNEKLFF. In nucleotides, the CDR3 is TGTGCCAGCAGAGACAGGGGGACTAATGAAAAACTGTTTTTT.